This is a list of T cell receptor beta chains from one sample in a study of brain T cells in children with intractable seizures. Some clones are missing from TCRdb's copy, which holds only in-frame ones; the method was immunoSEQ multiplex PCR. The sample lists around 44,000 clones; around 90% were seen once. Material: peripheral blood, obtained at surgery. The receptors were sampled from a girl aged 2-10 years with tuberous sclerosis and intractable seizures. Each CDR3 is given without its conserved first and last residue.

v_call cdr3_aa
TRBV6-5 ASSWTSGGQETQY
TRBV2 ASSGWQGIGYGYT
TRBV7-3 ASSVGRRNQPQH
TRBV5-1 ASSYGEVQETQY
TRBV5-1 ASSLDRGPYEQY
TRBV11-2 ASSLDAGLYGYT
TRBV30 AWSVQGGITGELF
TRBV28 ASSLIFEQF
TRBV19 ASTDRDNQPQH
TRBV18 ASSPPSGSTDTQY
TRBV7-3 ASSAGTNTGELF
TRBV7-9 ASSHTGTRGTDTQY
TRBV20-1 SASRRQFYGYT
TRBV19 ASSVSGGSRTDTQY
TRBV27 ASSFPGAYEQY
TRBV5-5 ASSLLRGYT
TRBV4-2 ASSQGDFGQGKNTIY
TRBV5-1 ASSSGDTTYEQY
TRBV5-1 ASTQVGETQY
TRBV6-5 ASSRNDRVYGYT
TRBV28 ASSFPGTGFSEQY
TRBV9 ASSRQGGRDEQF
TRBV6-6 ASSPRRMAGRNTGELF
TRBV12-3/TRBV12-4 ASSLVAETQY
TRBV5-1 ASSLEGSIYQETQY
TRBV6-5 ASSQGSGQPQH